These 29 T cell receptor beta chains were sequenced from one sample in a study of blood T cells in healthy people across ages. A second PCR of roughly 7 to 11 cycles used a sample-barcoded 5' primer and a J-beta primer mix. TCRdb analysed the 5' RACE reads with MiXCR anew, one entry per CDR3 protein. The sample holds hundreds of thousands of distinct CDR3 sequences, just over 55% seen once. The sequenced material came from blood. All receptors derive from a man aged 40-49 years in good health.

The chain joins TRBV9 to TRBJ2-1; weak D call: TRBD1 (5 bases). V was clipped by 7 bases and J by 9 bases, with 5 bases between them. The CDR3 consists of 9 residues. CDR1 SGDLS and CDR2 YYNGEE come from the germline V gene. CDR3 DNA sequence: TGTGCCAGCGACAGTGAGCAGTTCTTC. It codes for CASDSEQFF.

The gene calls are TRBV19 and TRBJ2-1; maybe TRBD1 (7 bases). The germline V and J ends were trimmed by 2 bases and 10 bases, with 12 bases remaining between them. The CDR3 is 13 residues long. Germline values: CDR1 LNHDA, CDR2 SQIVND (reference sequence). CDR3 coding DNA: TGTGCCAGTAGTATACCCAGGGGGGACGAGCAGTTCTTC. It translates to CASSIPRGDEQFF.

V usage is TRBV2 and J usage is TRBJ2-3; 10 bases fit TRBD1. Germline CDR1 is SNHLY and CDR2 is FYNNEI. The junction had 8 bases not matched to a gene; V was cut back by 6 bases and J by 2 bases. The length of the CDR3 is 16 residues. The CDR3 DNA sequence: TGTGCCAGCAGCCCACGGACAGGGGGAAACACAGATACGCAGTATTTT. It translates to CASSPRTGGNTDTQYF.

The chain links TRBV28 to TRBJ2-7; D not certain. V was cut by 4 bases and J by 6 bases, with 19 bases left in between. Germline assignment: CDR1 MDHEN and CDR2 SYDVKM. The CDR3 consists of 15 residues. The CDR3 loop reads CASSSLGPAYSEQYF. CDR3 bases: TGTGCCAGCAGTTCCCTCGGGCCAGCTTACTCCGAGCAGTACTTC.

This chain uses TRBV2 with TRBJ2-3; TRBD1 aligns across 9 bases. J lost 5 bases, V lost 7 bases, and 7 bases had no gene match. Germline CDR1 SNHLY, CDR2 FYNNEI. The CDR3 is 14 residues long. In nucleotides, the CDR3 is TGTGCCAGCAAGCGGACAGGGGATGTAGATACGCAGTATTTT. Protein sequence: CASKRTGDVDTQYF.

The chain uses TRBV7-9 and TRBJ2-5, with D possibly matching TRBD2 (6 bases). The V end was cut by 5 bases, the J end by 5 bases, with 21 bases between. This CDR3 region has 16 residues. Germline V gene data show CDR1 as SEHNR and CDR2 as FQNEAQ (reference sequence). CDR3 in DNA: TGTGCCAGCAGCCTCGCCACACCTGGACTAAGGGAGACCCAGTACTTC. Translation: CASSLATPGLRETQYF.

The chain joins TRBV7-9 to TRBJ1-1, with D maybe TRBD1 (5 bases). CDR1 and CDR2 from the germline V gene are SEHNR and FQNEAQ (reference sequence). Trimming stripped 5 bases from V and 2 bases from J, with 18 bases between. This CDR3 contains 16 residues. CDR3 coding DNA: TGTGCCAGCAGCCCACCGCAGGGTCGAGGCAACACTGAAGCTTTCTTT. Its translation is CASSPPQGRGNTEAFF.

This clonotype was seen only a few times. The V and J genes are TRBV7-6 and TRBJ2-3, with TRBD2 matching over 9 bases. Germline V gene data show CDR1 as SGHVS and CDR2 as FNYEAQ. V shed 5 bases, J shed 3 bases, and the junction held 24 bases outside the gene matches. The CDR3 sequence is 21 residues long. The CDR3 DNA reads TGTGCCAGCAGCGTGGCTGGGGGCATGACTAGCGGCTCCTTCCAGACAGATACGCAGTATTTT. Amino acid sequence: CASSVAGGMTSGSFQTDTQYF.

This clonotype came up a few times. The V call is TRBV4-1, the J call TRBJ1-2; D is ambiguous. Trimming left V 4 bases short and J 3 bases short, with 15 bases between. In germline, CDR1 is MGHRA, CDR2 YSYEKL. The CDR3 has 15 amino acids. CDR3 region: CASSLLYTDYYGYTF. DNA of the CDR3: TGCGCCAGCAGCCTACTTTACACAGATTACTATGGCTACACCTTC.

The sample holds a few counts of this clonotype. V gene TRBV6-8 combines with J gene TRBJ1-2, with D tentatively TRBD1 (6 bases). The V gene lost 2 bases and the J gene lost 0 bases, with 13 bases spanning the gap. From germline, CDR1 is MNHGY and CDR2 SAAAGT. The CDR3 is 16 amino acids. The DNA for the CDR3 is TGTGCCAGCAGTTACCCCCACAGGGAAGCTAACTATGGCTACACCTTC. Translating it yields CASSYPHREANYGYTF.

The CDR3 loop is CASSSDNGYGYTF. As DNA, the CDR3 is TGTGCCAGCAGTTCGGACAATGGCTATGGCTACACCTTC. V gene TRBV7-6 combines with J gene TRBJ1-2; the D gene is possibly TRBD1 (5 bases). Germline values: CDR1 SGHVS, CDR2 FNYEAQ. V lost 6 bases and J lost 4, with 12 bases in between. The CDR3 is 13 amino acids.

V gene TRBV3-1 combines with J gene TRBJ2-4, with 8 positions matching TRBD2. With V trimmed by 0 bases and J by 13 bases, 8 bases remained unmatched. This CDR3 has 14 amino acids. Looked up from germline, CDR1 is LGHDT and CDR2 is YNNKEL (reference sequence). The CDR3 bases are TGTGCCAGCAGCCAAGAATCTCTAGCGGGTGAGCAGTACTTC. Translating it yields CASSQESLAGEQYF.

The chain has TRBV6-5 and TRBJ1-2; D perhaps matches TRBD1 (6 bases). Germline CDR1 and CDR2: MNHEY and SVGAGI. The CDR3 contains 13 residues. The V and J ends lost 5 bases and 8 bases respectively, with 15 bases between them. The CDR3 here is CASSKTGLEGYTF. The CDR3 DNA is TGTGCCAGCAGTAAAACAGGGTTGGAGGGCTACACCTTC.

The chain uses TRBV27 and TRBJ2-5; 7 bases line up with TRBD1. V lost 3 bases, J lost 2 bases, and 3 bases stayed unmatched. Germline CDR1 MNHEY, CDR2 SMNVEV (reference sequence). The CDR3 is made up of 14 amino acids. The CDR3 protein is CASSFEGAQETQYF. CDR3 nucleotide sequence: TGTGCCAGCAGTTTCGAGGGGGCTCAAGAGACCCAGTACTTC.

The chain links TRBV28 to TRBJ2-1; 10 bases are a match to TRBD1. The CDR3 contains 13 residues. The junction had 4 bases not matched to a gene; V was cut back by 6 bases and J by 8 bases. The V gene's germline CDR1 is MDHEN and CDR2 SYDVKM. As DNA, the CDR3 is TGTGCCAGCAGGCGGACAGGGGGTGATGAGCAGTTCTTC. It yields the protein CASRRTGGDEQFF.

The chain couples TRBV4-1 to TRBJ2-1; D is perhaps TRBD2 (6 bases). The CDR3 extends over 16 amino acids. The germline gives CDR1 MGHRA, CDR2 YSYEKL. Trimming removed 1 base from V and 6 bases from J, with 16 bases in between. The CDR3 loop is CASSQAGGVMSNEQFF. CDR3 in DNA: TGCGCCAGCAGCCAAGCAGGAGGGGTAATGTCCAATGAGCAGTTCTTC.

The CDR3 protein is CSARDSGIDTQYF. The DNA of the CDR3 is TGCAGTGCTAGAGATTCGGGGATAGATACGCAGTATTTT. V and J are TRBV20-1 and TRBJ2-3, with D perhaps matching TRBD2 (5 bases). CDR3 size: 13 residues. Trimming took 0 bases from V and 5 from J, leaving 9 bases between them. The germline V gene has CDR1 DFQATT and CDR2 SNEGSKA (reference sequence).

V and J are TRBV27 and TRBJ2-5; 10 bases agree with TRBD2. This CDR3 contains 14 residues. In germline, CDR1 is MNHEY, CDR2 SMNVEV (reference sequence). The ends lost 3 bases at V and 5 bases at J; junction bases unmatched: 3. The CDR3 DNA reads TGTGCCAGCAGTTTCGCGACTAGCGGGGAGACCCAGTACTTC. It codes for CASSFATSGETQYF.

This rearrangement joins TRBV29-1 to TRBJ2-3; no clear D gene. Deletions cut 4 bases from V and 7 bases from J, with 12 bases between. Germline loops: CDR1 SQVTM, CDR2 ANQGSEA. The CDR3 sequence is 12 residues long. The CDR3 sequence: CSVAGVVNTQYF. The CDR3 bases are TGCAGCGTTGCTGGTGTGGTGAATACGCAGTATTTT.

The chain has TRBV6-1 and TRBJ2-2; D is ambiguous. Trimming removed 2 bases from V and 4 bases from J, with 11 bases in between. The germline CDR1 and CDR2 sequences are MNHNS and SASEGT. CDR3 length equals 15 residues. The CDR3 DNA is TGTGCCAGCAGTGAATATCTTGGAACCACCGGGGAGCTGTTTTTT. Its protein product is CASSEYLGTTGELFF.

This sequence joins TRBV7-2 and TRBJ2-6; TRBD1 is a possible D gene (6 bases). V was cut by 4 bases and J by 4 bases, with 17 bases left in between. Germline V gene data show CDR1 as SGHTA and CDR2 as FQGNSA. The CDR3 consists of 17 residues. The CDR3 loop is CASSSGAFQFGANVLTF. The CDR3 nucleotides are TGTGCCAGCAGCTCAGGGGCCTTTCAGTTCGGGGCCAACGTCCTGACTTTC.

The chain recombines TRBV9 with TRBJ2-7; 12 bases agree with TRBD2. Germline V CDR1 and CDR2: SGDLS, YYNGEE. V trimming: 3 bases; J trimming: 7 bases; junction bases outside the gene matches: 11. The CDR3 is 16 amino acids. The chain's CDR3 is CASSAHRLAGANEQYF. The CDR3 DNA reads as TGTGCCAGCAGCGCCCACAGACTAGCGGGAGCTAATGAGCAGTACTTC.

The CDR3 loop is CSGGANEQYF. As DNA, the CDR3 is TGCAGCGGGGGAGCCAACGAGCAGTACTTC. The V gene is TRBV29-1, the J gene TRBJ2-5; maybe TRBD2 (5 bases). The end of the DNA aligns better with TRBJ2-7, so the J call may be wrong. The CDR3 is made up of 10 amino acids. Germline loops: CDR1 SQVTM, CDR2 ANQGSEA.

There are a few counts of this clonotype. The V call is TRBV28, the J call TRBJ2-7; weak D call: TRBD2 (6 bases). The CDR3 is 14 amino acids. Trimming stripped 2 bases from V and 5 bases from J, with 13 bases between. Germline CDR1 reads MDHEN; CDR2 reads SYDVKM. The CDR3 bases are TGTGCCAGCAGTTTAAGGGACTTGCTAAACGAGCAGTACTTC. As protein: CASSLRDLLNEQYF.

The chain combines TRBV12-3 or TRBV12-4 with TRBJ1-5; a weak D match, TRBD1 (5 bases). The CDR3 totals 15 residues. Between the trimmed V and J ends, which lost 0 bases and 5 bases, there was a span of 11 bases. CDR3 in DNA: TGTGCCAGCAGTTTAGCTAGTGGGGGTCATCAGCCCCAGCATTTT. The encoded protein is CASSLASGGHQPQHF.

The chain recombines TRBV5-1 with TRBJ2-5, with TRBD2 identical over 10 bases. The CDR3 is 17 amino acids. CDR1 is SGHRS, CDR2 YFSETQ, per germline. Losses at the gene ends were 0 bases for V and 4 bases for J; bases not matched to a gene: 9. Here the CDR3 DNA reads TGCGCCAGCAGCTTGGCCGTCACTAGCGGGAAACGAGAGACCCAGTACTTC. Translating it yields CASSLAVTSGKRETQYF.

The gene calls are TRBV6-2 or TRBV6-3 and TRBJ2-1, with D unclear. The J call could be wrong; TRBJ2-7 is a better fit for the DNA end. The CDR3 sequence is 11 residues long. CDR1 is MNHEY, CDR2 SVGEGT, per germline. CDR3 in DNA: TGTGCCAGCAAGGAAATCTACGAGCAGTACTTC. Translated, it gives CASKEIYEQYF.

This clonotype was seen a few times. J is TRBJ2-1 and V is TRBV7-2, with no clear D. Germline V gene sequence: CDR1 SGHTA, CDR2 FQGNSA. The CDR3 length is 16 residues. V was shortened by 2 bases and J by 7 bases, with 18 bases between the two germline ends. In DNA, the CDR3 is TGTGCCAGCAGCTTAACGGGCGCTAGTCGGGTAAATGAGCAGTTCTTC. This encodes CASSLTGASRVNEQFF. The full variable domain, completed using reference TRBV7-2 and TRBJ2-1, is GAGVSQSPSNKVTEKGKDVELRCDPISGHTALYWYRQSLGQGLEFLIYFQGNSAPDKSGLPSDRFSAERTGGSVSTLTIQRTQQEDSAVYLCASSLTGASRVNEQFFGPGTRLTVL.

This clonotype was seen only a few times. This chain links TRBV29-1 with TRBJ2-2; D gene uncertain. This CDR3 has 11 residues. V lost 0 bases and J lost 7, with 3 bases in between. CDR1 SQVTM and CDR2 ANQGSEA come from the germline V gene. The CDR3 DNA reads TGCAGCGTTGAAGAGGGCGGGGAGCTGTTTTTT. Its protein is CSVEEGGELFF.